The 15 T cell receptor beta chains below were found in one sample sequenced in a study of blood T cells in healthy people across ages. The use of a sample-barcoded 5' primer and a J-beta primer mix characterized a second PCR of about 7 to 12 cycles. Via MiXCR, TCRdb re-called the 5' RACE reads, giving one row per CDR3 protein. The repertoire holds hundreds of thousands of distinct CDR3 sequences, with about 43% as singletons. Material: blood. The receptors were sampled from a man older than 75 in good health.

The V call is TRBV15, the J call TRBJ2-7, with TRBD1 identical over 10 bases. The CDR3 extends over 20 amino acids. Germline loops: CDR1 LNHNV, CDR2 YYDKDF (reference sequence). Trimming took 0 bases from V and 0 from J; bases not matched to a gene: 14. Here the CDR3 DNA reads TGTGCCACCAGCAGAGATTCCGTGCCGGGACAGGGGTCCCACTCCTACGAGCAGTACTTC. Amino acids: CATSRDSVPGQGSHSYEQYF.

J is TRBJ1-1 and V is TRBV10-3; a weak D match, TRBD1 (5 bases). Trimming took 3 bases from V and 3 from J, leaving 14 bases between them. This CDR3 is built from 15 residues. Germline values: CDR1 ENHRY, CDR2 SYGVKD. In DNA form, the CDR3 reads TGTGCCATCAGTGAACGTGGCCAGGGCTACACTGAAGCTTTCTTT. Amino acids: CAISERGQGYTEAFF.

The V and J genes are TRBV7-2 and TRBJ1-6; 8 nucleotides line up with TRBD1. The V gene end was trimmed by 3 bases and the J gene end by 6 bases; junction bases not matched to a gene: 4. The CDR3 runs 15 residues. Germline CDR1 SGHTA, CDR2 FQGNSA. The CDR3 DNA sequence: TGTGCCAGCAGCTTCGAGGACAGGGTTAATTCACCCCTCCACTTT. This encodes CASSFEDRVNSPLHF.

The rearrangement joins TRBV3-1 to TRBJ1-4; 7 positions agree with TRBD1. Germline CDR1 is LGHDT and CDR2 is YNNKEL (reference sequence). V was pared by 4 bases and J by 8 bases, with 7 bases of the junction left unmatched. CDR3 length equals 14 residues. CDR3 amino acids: CASSPGTVKEKLFF. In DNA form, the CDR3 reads TGTGCCAGCAGCCCCGGGACAGTTAAGGAAAAACTGTTTTTT. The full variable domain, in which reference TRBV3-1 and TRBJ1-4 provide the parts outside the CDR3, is DTAVSQTPKYLVTQMGNDKSIKCEQNLGHDTMYWYKQDSKKFLKIMFSYNNKELIINETVPNRFSPKSPDKAHLNLHINSLELGDSAVYFCASSPGTVKEKLFFGSGTQLSVL.

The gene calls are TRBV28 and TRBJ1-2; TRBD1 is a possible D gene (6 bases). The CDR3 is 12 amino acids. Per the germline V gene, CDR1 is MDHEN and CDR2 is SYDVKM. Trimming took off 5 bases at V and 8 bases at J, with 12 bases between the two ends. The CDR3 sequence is CASSTQGRGYTF. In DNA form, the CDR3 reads TGTGCCAGCAGTACCCAGGGGAGGGGCTACACCTTC.

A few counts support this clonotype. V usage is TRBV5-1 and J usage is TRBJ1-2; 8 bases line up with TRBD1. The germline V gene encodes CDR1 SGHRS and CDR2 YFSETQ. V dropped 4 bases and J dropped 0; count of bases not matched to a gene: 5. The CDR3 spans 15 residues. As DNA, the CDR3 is TGCGCCAGCAGCGGAACGGGACAGGCTAACTATGGCTACACCTTC. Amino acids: CASSGTGQANYGYTF.

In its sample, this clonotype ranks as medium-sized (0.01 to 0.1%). CDR3 region: CASSLIYEQYF. The CDR3 nucleotides read TGTGCCAGCAGTCTCATCTACGAGCAGTACTTC. The chain employs TRBV7-2 and TRBJ2-7, with unresolved D. The germline V gene encodes CDR1 SGHTA and CDR2 FQGNSA. Trimming removed 6 bases at V and 3 bases at J, with 6 bases between. This CDR3 is 11 amino acids long.

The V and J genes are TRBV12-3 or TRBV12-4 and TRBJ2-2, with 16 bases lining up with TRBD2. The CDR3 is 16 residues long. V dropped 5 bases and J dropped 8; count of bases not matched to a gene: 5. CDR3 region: CASSPGLAGGPGELFF. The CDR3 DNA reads TGTGCCAGCAGTCCGGGACTAGCGGGAGGGCCTGGGGAGCTGTTTTTT.

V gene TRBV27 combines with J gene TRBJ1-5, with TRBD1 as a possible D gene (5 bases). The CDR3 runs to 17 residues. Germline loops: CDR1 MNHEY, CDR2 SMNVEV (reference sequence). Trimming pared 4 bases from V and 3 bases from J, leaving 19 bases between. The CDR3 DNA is TGTGCCAGCAGTTCCTCAGACAGTCTTATAGTCAATCAGCCCCAGCATTTT. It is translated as CASSSSDSLIVNQPQHF.

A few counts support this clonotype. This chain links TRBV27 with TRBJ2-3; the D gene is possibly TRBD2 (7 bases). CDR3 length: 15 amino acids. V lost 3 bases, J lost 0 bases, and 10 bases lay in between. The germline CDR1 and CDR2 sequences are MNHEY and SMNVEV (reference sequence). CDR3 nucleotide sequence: TGTGCCAGCAGTTTTCGGGGGGCCAGCACAGATACGCAGTATTTT. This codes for CASSFRGASTDTQYF.

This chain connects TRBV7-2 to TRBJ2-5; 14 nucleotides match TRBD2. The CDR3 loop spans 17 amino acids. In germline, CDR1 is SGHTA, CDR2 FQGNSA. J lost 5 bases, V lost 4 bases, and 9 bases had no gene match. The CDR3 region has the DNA TGTGCCAGCAGCTCCCGAATGACTAGCGGGGGGGGTGAGACCCAGTACTTC. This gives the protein CASSSRMTSGGGETQYF.

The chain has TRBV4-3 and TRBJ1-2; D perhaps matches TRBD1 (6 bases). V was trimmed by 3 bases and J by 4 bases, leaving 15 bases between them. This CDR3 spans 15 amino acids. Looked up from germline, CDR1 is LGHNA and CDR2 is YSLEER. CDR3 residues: CASSHEQGRRYGYTF. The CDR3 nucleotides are TGCGCCAGCAGCCATGAACAGGGTAGGCGCTATGGCTACACCTTC.

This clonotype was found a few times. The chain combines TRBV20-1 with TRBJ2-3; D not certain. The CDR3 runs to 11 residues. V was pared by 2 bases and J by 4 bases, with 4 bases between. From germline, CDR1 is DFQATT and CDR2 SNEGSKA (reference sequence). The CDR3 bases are TGCAGTGCTAGAACGTCAGATACGCAGTATTTT. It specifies CSARTSDTQYF.

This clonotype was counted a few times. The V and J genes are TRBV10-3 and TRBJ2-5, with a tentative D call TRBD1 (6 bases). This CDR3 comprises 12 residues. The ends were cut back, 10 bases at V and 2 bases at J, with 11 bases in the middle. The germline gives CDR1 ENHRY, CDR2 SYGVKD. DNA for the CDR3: TGTGCCAGCGGACAGACGCAAGAGACCCAGTACTTC. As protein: CASGQTQETQYF.

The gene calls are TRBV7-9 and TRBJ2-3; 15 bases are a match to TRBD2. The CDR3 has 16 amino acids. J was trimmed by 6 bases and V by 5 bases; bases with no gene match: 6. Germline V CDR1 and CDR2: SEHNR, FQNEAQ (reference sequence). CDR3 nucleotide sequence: TGTGCCAGCAGCGTTACAGGGACTAGCGGGGGGGATACGCAGTATTTT. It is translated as CASSVTGTSGGDTQYF.